This is a list of T cell receptor beta chains from one sample in a study of T cells after posttransplantation cyclophosphamide. Method: immunoSEQ multiplex PCR; TCRdb's copy keeps in-frame clones and lacks some. The sample has 15,000 to 20,000 clones, roughly nine tenths seen once; the top ten hold approximately 0.54%. The sample was CD4+ T cells sorted from blood, taken after allogeneic stem cell transplant with posttransplant cyclophosphamide. The receptors derive from a male patient between 55 and 70 years old who received an allogeneic stem cell transplant from a related donor and was CMV-positive. A subset of T cells may come from the graft donor. Both conserved end residues are part of each CDR3. D genes are given only for firm matches.

j_gene: TRBJ2-7; d_gene: TRBD2; v_gene: TRBV5-4; CDR3nt: TGTGCCAGCAGCCTGGCCGGGGGGGGCTGGTTCGAGCAGTACTTC; CDR3aa: CASSLAGGGWFEQYF
j_gene: TRBJ1-2; d_gene: .; v_gene: TRBV10-1; CDR3nt: TGCGCCAGCATCCACCCGAGTCCTAACTATGGCTACACCTTC; CDR3aa: CASIHPSPNYGYTF
j_gene: TRBJ2-5; d_gene: .; v_gene: TRBV7-9; CDR3nt: TGTGCCAGCAGCTCCCTGGAGACCCAGCACTTC; CDR3aa: CASSSLETQHF
j_gene: TRBJ2-3; d_gene: TRBD1; v_gene: TRBV11-3; CDR3nt: TGTGCCAGCAGCCTAGGAGGGACAGGGAGGGATACGCAGTATTTT; CDR3aa: CASSLGGTGRDTQYF
j_gene: TRBJ2-1; d_gene: TRBD2; v_gene: TRBV2; CDR3nt: TGTGCCAGCAGTGGGCGACTAGCGGGGGGTCTCGGTGAGCAGTTCTTC; CDR3aa: CASSGRLAGGLGEQFF
j_gene: TRBJ1-1; d_gene: .; v_gene: TRBV7-9; CDR3nt: TGTGCCAGCAGCTTCTTGTACACTGAAGCTTTCTTT; CDR3aa: CASSFLYTEAFF
j_gene: TRBJ1-4; d_gene: .; v_gene: TRBV6-5; CDR3nt: TGTGCCAGCAGTTACTCCCCGGAGGGAGAAAAACTGTTTTTT; CDR3aa: CASSYSPEGEKLFF
j_gene: TRBJ2-7; d_gene: .; v_gene: TRBV9; CDR3nt: TGTGCCAGCAGCGCTGCAGACAGTGCGGCCTACGAGCAGTACTTC; CDR3aa: CASSAADSAAYEQYF
j_gene: TRBJ2-1; d_gene: .; v_gene: TRBV18; CDR3nt: TGTGCCAGCTCACCCCAGACCTACAATGAGCAGTTCTTC; CDR3aa: CASSPQTYNEQFF
j_gene: TRBJ1-3; d_gene: TRBD1; v_gene: TRBV5-1; CDR3nt: TGCGCCAGCAGCTCTCTGGGACAGGCTGGAAACACCATATATTTT; CDR3aa: CASSSLGQAGNTIYF
j_gene: TRBJ1-4; d_gene: .; v_gene: TRBV19; CDR3nt: TGTGCCAGTAGTAGGACCGGGACCCTCAGGGGAGCAACTAATGAAAAACTGTTTTTT; CDR3aa: CASSRTGTLRGATNEKLFF
j_gene: TRBJ2-7; d_gene: .; v_gene: TRBV2; CDR3nt: TGTGCCAGCAACCCTATGCGTTCCTACGAGCAGTACTTC; CDR3aa: CASNPMRSYEQYF
j_gene: TRBJ2-3; d_gene: TRBD2; v_gene: TRBV10-3; CDR3nt: TGTGCCATCACCCTAGCGGGGGCCTCCACAGATACGCAGTATTTT; CDR3aa: CAITLAGASTDTQYF
j_gene: TRBJ1-5; d_gene: TRBD1; v_gene: TRBV27; CDR3nt: TGTGCCAGCAGTACTATCCTCTCCGGGACAGGGTCATTACAGCCCCAGCATTTT; CDR3aa: CASSTILSGTGSLQPQHF
j_gene: TRBJ2-7; d_gene: .; v_gene: TRBV10-3; CDR3nt: TGTGCCATCAGTGATCAGGTGGGCTACGAGCAGTACTTC; CDR3aa: CAISDQVGYEQYF